Below, 27 T cell receptor beta chains from the same sample are listed, as sequenced in a study of CD8+CD57+ T cells in acquired aplastic anemia. Genomic DNA templated the TCR beta VDJ and CDR3 profiling. TCRdb recomputed calls from the reads with MiXCR, one row per CDR3 protein. The sample yields hundreds of thousands of distinct CDR3 sequences, approximately 70% seen once. Sequencing input: sorted CD4+, CD8+, or CD8+CD57+ T cells (not recorded which) from PBMCs. Receptor source: a human donor in good health, serving as a control.

The chain carries TRBV5-1 and TRBJ1-1, with D perhaps matching TRBD1 (5 bases). V was trimmed by 2 bases and J by 12 bases, leaving 14 bases between them. Germline V lookup: CDR1 SGHRS, CDR2 YFSETQ. The length of the CDR3 is 12 residues. This chain's CDR3 is CASSLEGNNSFF. In nucleotides, the CDR3 is TGCGCCAGCAGCTTAGAGGGGAATAATTCTTTCTTT.

This clonotype was seen repeatedly, ten times or more. The chain employs TRBV30 and TRBJ2-5, with TRBD2 matching 9 bases. V shed 2 bases, J shed 5 bases, and the junction held 3 bases outside the gene matches. The CDR3 contains 13 residues. Germline CDR1 and CDR2: GTSNPN and SVGIG (reference sequence). The CDR3 is CAWSSGGRETQYF. The CDR3 nucleotides are TGTGCCTGGAGTAGCGGGGGGAGGGAGACCCAGTACTTC. Full variable domain (outside the CDR3, taken from reference TRBV30 and TRBJ2-5): SQTIHQWPATLVQPVGSPLSLECTVEGTSNPNLYWYRQAAGRGLQLLFYSVGIGQISSEVPQNLSASRPQDRQFILSSKKLLLSDSGFYLCAWSSGGRETQYFGPGTRLLVL.

The chain carries TRBV5-4 and TRBJ2-3; the D call may be TRBD1 or TRBD2 (5 bases each). Trimming pared 4 bases from V and 4 bases from J, leaving 16 bases between. The CDR3 is made up of 15 amino acids. Per the germline V gene, CDR1 is SGHNT and CDR2 is YYREEE (reference sequence). The DNA of the CDR3 is TGTGCCAGCAGCGTATCTGGGACCCCTGCAGATACGCAGTATTTT. It yields the protein CASSVSGTPADTQYF.

Many counts were recorded for this clonotype. This chain joins TRBV2 and TRBJ2-5; no firm D call. The V gene's germline CDR1 is SNHLY and CDR2 FYNNEI. Trimming removed 6 bases at V and 2 bases at J, with 13 bases between. The CDR3 has 14 amino acids. The CDR3 loop reads CASRTTGPQETQYF. In DNA form, the CDR3 reads TGTGCCAGCAGAACAACCGGCCCACAAGAGACCCAGTACTTC.

The gene calls are TRBV12-3 or TRBV12-4 and TRBJ2-1, with 12 bases matching TRBD1. The CDR3 is 15 residues long. Trimming cost V 3 bases and J 6 bases; bases outside gene matches: 3. In DNA form, the CDR3 reads TGTGCCAGCAGTTTTGGGACAGGGGGCCGCAATGAGCAGTTCTTC. Translating gives CASSFGTGGRNEQFF.

The chain carries TRBV11-2 and TRBJ2-7, with D uncertain. V dropped 2 bases and J dropped 4 bases, with 9 bases sitting between them. CDR1 is SGHAT and CDR2 is FQNNGV in the germline V gene. This CDR3 is 13 amino acids long. CDR3 amino acids: CASSLSEVYEQYF. The CDR3 nucleotides read TGTGCCAGCAGCTTAAGCGAGGTATACGAGCAGTACTTC.

This clonotype was seen many times. V gene TRBV7-3 combines with J gene TRBJ2-5; tentatively, D is TRBD1 or TRBD2 (6 bases each). The CDR3 has 14 amino acids. Germline V gene data show CDR1 as SGHTA and CDR2 as FQGTGA. Trimming cost V 5 bases and J 9 bases, with 19 bases left between them. The CDR3 nucleotides read TGTGCCAGCAGCCCTGATCGGGGGCCGTTCCCCCAGTACTTC. It translates to CASSPDRGPFPQYF.

Remarks on this clonotype: The junction does not match germline at one end; this may be a read error. V gene TRBV9 combines with J gene TRBJ1-5, with D unresolved. The CDR3 is made up of 15 amino acids. From germline, CDR1 is SGDLS and CDR2 YYNGEE. The CDR3 sequence: CASSVGSGGYTPEHF. In nucleotides, the CDR3 is TGTGCCAGCAGCGTGGGCAGCGGCGGCTACACGCCCGAGCATTTT.

This clonotype has a count of ten or more. The rearrangement links TRBV7-8 to TRBJ1-3; possibly TRBD1 for D (5 bases). V lost 1 base and J lost 2, with 9 bases in between. This CDR3 is 15 amino acids long. Germline CDR1 reads SGHVS; CDR2 reads FQNEAQ. CDR3 residues: CASSLDPGPGNTIYF. The CDR3 coding sequence is TGTGCCAGCAGCTTAGATCCAGGGCCTGGAAACACCATATATTTT.

This clonotype has just one count. Mismatch with germline at one junction end may stem from a read error. The V and J genes are TRBV11-2 and TRBJ2-3, with TRBD1 as a possible D gene (7 bases). From germline, CDR1 is SGHAT and CDR2 FQNNGV. The CDR3 covers 14 residues. CDR3 sequence reads: CATSGQGGTDTQYF. CDR3 DNA: TGTGCCACCAGCGGCCAGGGGGGAACAGATACGCAGTATTTT.

This clonotype was recorded at least ten times. The V gene is TRBV20-1, the J gene TRBJ2-7; no clear D. Germline lookup yields CDR1 DFQATT and CDR2 SNEGSKA (reference sequence). V dropped 3 bases and J dropped 3 bases, with 9 bases sitting between them. The CDR3 is made up of 12 amino acids. DNA of the CDR3: TGCAGTGCTAGGCCCCAGGACTACGAGCAGTACTTC. Its protein product is CSARPQDYEQYF.

This clonotype was seen ten or more times. This rearrangement joins TRBV4-2 to TRBJ1-6; TRBD1 matches 7 bases. Germline CDR1 LGHNA, CDR2 YNFKEQ. V was clipped by 4 bases and J by 7 bases; unmatched bases: 7. This CDR3 is built from 15 residues. This CDR3 reads CASSPTGTANSPLHF. For the CDR3, the DNA is TGTGCCAGCAGCCCTACCGGGACAGCAAATTCACCCCTCCACTTT.

This clonotype was found many times. This chain connects TRBV24-1 to TRBJ1-2, with a weak D call TRBD1 (5 bases). This CDR3 is built from 12 residues. V gave up 9 bases and J gave up 3 bases, with 10 bases separating them. Germline V gives CDR1 KGHDR, CDR2 SFDVKD. The CDR3 spells CATGSGDYGYTF. CDR3 bases: TGTGCCACCGGTTCGGGGGACTATGGCTACACCTTC.

This rearrangement joins TRBV5-1 to TRBJ2-7; unclear D gene. With 3 bases removed from V and 2 bases from J, the gap between germline ends came to 15 bases. This CDR3 has 15 residues. The germline V gene has CDR1 SGHRS and CDR2 YFSETQ. The chain's CDR3 is CASSSRPVDPYEQYF. In nucleotides, the CDR3 is TGCGCCAGCAGCTCTCGCCCGGTCGACCCCTACGAGCAGTACTTC.

This clonotype has ten or more counts. J is TRBJ1-5 and V is TRBV7-6, with D tentatively TRBD1 (5 bases). Germline V gene lookup returns CDR1 SGHVS and CDR2 FNYEAQ. This CDR3 comprises 16 residues. Trimming stripped 6 bases from V and 4 bases from J, with 19 bases between. The CDR3: CASSLRLQGSNQPQHF. CDR3 nucleotide sequence: TGTGCCAGCAGTTTACGGTTGCAGGGTTCTAATCAGCCCCAGCATTTT.

This clonotype occurred a few times. At one of its ends the junction is not consistent with the germline gene, which may arise from a read error. The V and J genes are TRBV12-3 or TRBV12-4 and TRBJ2-2; 10 positions agree with TRBD1. This CDR3 region has 16 residues. CDR3: CASSLVGTGEGGGLFF. CDR3 bases: TGTGCCAGCAGTTTAGTCGGGACAGGGGAGGGCGGGGGGCTGTTTTTT.

This clonotype was seen only once. The junction does not match germline at one end; this may be a read error. V usage is TRBV11-3 and J usage is TRBJ2-1, with a weak D call TRBD1 (5 bases). The CDR3 is 14 residues long. Germline-derived CDR1 and CDR2 are SGHNT and YENEEA. CDR3 sequence (DNA): TGTGCCAGCAGCTTAGGGACAATTGCGGATGCGCAGTTTTTC. Protein sequence: CASSLGTIADAQFF.

This clonotype was observed many times. This chain links TRBV6-2 or TRBV6-3 with TRBJ2-3; 8 bases are a match to TRBD2. After removal of 6 bases from V and 2 bases from J, the junction contained 4 bases not matched to a gene. CDR1 is MNHEY and CDR2 is SVGEGT in the germline V gene. This CDR3 is 14 amino acids long. The DNA for the CDR3 is TGTGCCAGCAGAGCGGGGGAGACCACAGATACGCAGTATTTT. Translating it yields CASRAGETTDTQYF.

This clonotype appeared many times. V usage is TRBV9 and J usage is TRBJ2-3, with D possibly being TRBD1 (5 bases). Between the trimmed V and J ends, which lost 0 bases and 4 bases, there was a span of 15 bases. The CDR3 runs 16 residues. From germline, CDR1 is SGDLS and CDR2 YYNGEE. The CDR3 region has the DNA TGTGCCAGCAGCGTAGAAGGACACACCAGGCCAGATACGCAGTATTTT. It translates to CASSVEGHTRPDTQYF. Combining the CDR3 with reference TRBV9 and TRBJ2-3 gives the whole variable domain DSGVTQTPKHLITATGQRVTLRCSPRSGDLSVYWYQQSLDQGLQFLIQYYNGEERAKGNILERFSAQQFPDLHSELNLSSLELGDSALYFCASSVEGHTRPDTQYFGPGTRLTVL.

This clonotype occurred many times. The J gene is TRBJ2-5, the V gene TRBV7-7, with a weak D call TRBD1 (5 bases). V lost 2 bases and J 1 base, leaving 8 bases between the germline ends. CDR1 and CDR2 (germline): SSHAT, FNYEAQ (reference sequence). The CDR3 loop spans 14 amino acids. The CDR3 DNA follows: TGTGCCAGCAGCTTAACGACAGTCCAAGAGACCCAGTACTTC. This gives the protein CASSLTTVQETQYF.

The chain recombines TRBV2 with TRBJ2-3; D is possibly TRBD1 (5 bases). Germline V CDR1 and CDR2: SNHLY, FYNNEI. Trimming left V 2 bases short and J 1 base short, with 16 bases between. The CDR3 contains 17 residues. CDR3 loop: CASSETDNHGGTDTQYF. In DNA, the CDR3 is TGTGCCAGCAGTGAAACGGACAACCACGGTGGCACAGATACGCAGTATTTT.

The chain links TRBV13 to TRBJ1-6; D is uncertain. CDR3 length: 14 residues. The V and J ends lost 9 bases and 5 bases respectively, with 14 bases between them. Looked up from germline, CDR1 is PRHDT and CDR2 is FYEKMQ (reference sequence). CDR3 DNA sequence: TGTGCCAGTAGCCCAAACACCAATAATTCACCCCTCCACTTT. This translates into CASSPNTNNSPLHF.

This sequence joins TRBV25-1 and TRBJ1-6; perhaps TRBD1 as D (5 bases). This CDR3 contains 15 residues. The ends were cut back, 6 bases at V and 4 bases at J, with 13 bases in the middle. The germline CDR1 and CDR2 sequences are MGHDK and SYGVNS. CDR3 sequence reads: CASRLGTFYNSPLHF. The DNA of the CDR3 is TGTGCCAGCAGGCTCGGGACCTTTTATAATTCACCCCTCCACTTT.

This clonotype was found many times. The chain carries TRBV5-1 and TRBJ2-7; 10 bases line up with TRBD1. Germline V gene sequence: CDR1 SGHRS, CDR2 YFSETQ. V shed 0 bases and J 7 bases; nucleotides not matched to a gene: 4. The CDR3 is made up of 14 amino acids. The CDR3 reads CASSLGQGAREQYF. The CDR3 DNA sequence: TGCGCCAGCAGCTTGGGACAGGGGGCGAGGGAGCAGTACTTC.

This clonotype was recorded many times. This sequence joins TRBV2 and TRBJ2-2, with D hard to call. The V and J ends lost 8 bases and 3 bases respectively, with 7 bases between them. CDR3 length: 12 residues. Per the germline V gene, CDR1 is SNHLY and CDR2 is FYNNEI. The CDR3, as DNA: TGTGCCAGCGGCCGTGACACCGGGGAGCTGTTTTTT. It is translated as CASGRDTGELFF.

This clonotype was observed a few times. The V and J genes are TRBV29-1 and TRBJ2-7; D may be TRBD2 (6 bases). CDR1 and CDR2 from the germline V gene are SQVTM and ANQGSEA. The CDR3 is 12 residues long. The CDR3 sequence is CSYPTRGYEQYF. The CDR3, as DNA: TGCAGTTACCCAACGCGGGGCTACGAGCAGTACTTC.

The rearrangement links TRBV7-2 to TRBJ1-4; D may be TRBD1 (6 bases). With 6 bases removed from V and 8 bases from J, the gap between germline ends came to 22 bases. The CDR3 runs 16 residues. Looked up from germline, CDR1 is SGHTA and CDR2 is FQGNSA. CDR3 nucleotides: TGTGCCAGCAGTCACCGGACAGCATCTAACAGGGAAAAACTGTTTTTT. It translates to CASSHRTASNREKLFF.